These 17 T cell receptor beta chains were all obtained from the same sample, sequenced in a study of T-cell reconstitution after alpha-beta-depleted transplantation in children. Unique molecular identifiers were incorporated when the TCRbeta library was constructed. TCRdb re-called the PCR reads through MiXCR, storing one row per CDR3 protein. The sample yields over 550,000 distinct CDR3 sequences, roughly 10% seen once. This sample comprised PBMCs from the stem cell graft donor, obtained from the stem cell graft. The receptors stem from a human donor who donated a stem cell graft to a child with acute myeloid leukemia.

This chain joins TRBV27 and TRBJ2-1, with 7 nucleotides matching TRBD2. V dropped 3 bases and J dropped 0; count of bases not matched to a gene: 8. The CDR3 runs to 17 residues. From germline, CDR1 is MNHEY and CDR2 SMNVEV (reference sequence). The CDR3 sequence is CASSFKPGGSSYNEQFF. CDR3 DNA: TGTGCCAGCAGTTTTAAGCCCGGGGGGAGCTCCTACAATGAGCAGTTCTTC.

This clonotype has just a few counts. CDR3 nucleotides: TGTGCCAGCATCAGAAAAGGGGTCAATCAGCCCCAGCATTTT. The encoded protein is CASIRKGVNQPQHF. This chain uses TRBV28 with TRBJ1-5, with D possibly matching TRBD1 (5 bases). From germline, CDR1 is MDHEN and CDR2 SYDVKM. This CDR3 is built from 14 residues. The ends were cut back, 7 bases at V and 3 bases at J, with 13 bases in the middle.

This clonotype was found many times. The chain is built from TRBV7-9 and TRBJ2-5, with D perhaps TRBD1 or TRBD2 (5 bases each). V lost 5 bases and J lost 3, with 16 bases in between. Looked up from germline, CDR1 is SEHNR and CDR2 is FQNEAQ (reference sequence). This CDR3 is 15 amino acids long. The chain's CDR3 is CASSAFGAMEETQYF. The CDR3 nucleotides are TGTGCCAGCAGCGCCTTCGGGGCCATGGAAGAGACCCAGTACTTC.

The chain has TRBV29-1 and TRBJ2-7; 8 nucleotides line up with TRBD1. Germline loops: CDR1 SQVTM, CDR2 ANQGSEA. The CDR3 runs 12 residues. J was trimmed by 6 bases and V by 7 bases; bases with no gene match: 8. The CDR3 loop is CSGGQGASEQYF. CDR3 DNA sequence: TGCAGCGGGGGGCAGGGGGCAAGCGAGCAGTACTTC.

The table lists this clonotype with a few counts. The chain uses TRBV12-3 or TRBV12-4 and TRBJ2-7, with a tentative D call TRBD1 (5 bases). The CDR3 has 16 residues. V gave up 5 bases and J gave up 0 bases, with 17 bases separating them. CDR3 in amino acids: CASSPPSAGRSYEQYF. CDR3 nucleotides: TGTGCCAGCAGTCCCCCCTCGGCAGGGCGCTCCTACGAGCAGTACTTC.

This clonotype turned up a few times. The V call is TRBV20-1, the J call TRBJ2-5; TRBD2 agrees at 10 bases. The length of the CDR3 is 17 residues. V gave up 5 bases and J gave up 4 bases; unmatched junction bases: 16. The germline CDR1 and CDR2 sequences are DFQATT and SNEGSKA (reference sequence). The CDR3 DNA is TGCAGTGCTCCGGTTCTAGCGGGAGAGAAGCGGTTAGAGACCCAGTACTTC. This codes for CSAPVLAGEKRLETQYF.

This chain uses TRBV28 with TRBJ1-1, with D possibly TRBD1 on 5 matching bases. Germline V gene lookup returns CDR1 MDHEN and CDR2 SYDVKM. The CDR3 has 13 residues. The germline V and J ends were trimmed by 6 bases and 4 bases, with 12 bases remaining between them. The CDR3 region has the DNA TGTGCCAGCAGCCGCAGGGCGAGCACTGAAGCTTTCTTT. Amino acids: CASSRRASTEAFF.

This clonotype appeared a few times. The J gene is TRBJ2-7, the V gene TRBV16, with 10 bases lining up with TRBD1. Looked up from germline, CDR1 is KGHSY and CDR2 is FQNENV. Trimming cost V 1 base and J 7 bases; bases outside gene matches: 4. The CDR3 runs 14 residues. CDR3 region: CASSQLDRGSEQYF. DNA for the CDR3: TGTGCCAGCAGCCAATTGGACAGGGGGAGTGAGCAGTACTTC. The whole variable domain, remainder taken from reference TRBV16 and TRBJ2-7, is GEEVAQTPKHLVRGEGQKAKLYCAPIKGHSYVFWYQQVLKNEFKFLISFQNENVFDETGMPKERFSAKCLPNSPCSLEIQATKLEDSAVYFCASSQLDRGSEQYFGPGTRLTVT.

At least ten counts were recorded for this clonotype. The chain employs TRBV7-3 and TRBJ2-2, with 9 bases aligning to TRBD2. The V and J ends lost 4 bases and 6 bases, in that order; junction bases with no gene match: 6. There are 15 residues in the CDR3. CDR1 is SGHTA, CDR2 FQGTGA, per germline. The CDR3 DNA reads as TGTGCCAGCAGCTCCCAGGGACTAGCTGCCGGGGAGCTGTTTTTT. Amino acid sequence: CASSSQGLAAGELFF.

V is TRBV29-1 and J is TRBJ2-7; 8 bases are shared with TRBD1. With 8 bases clipped from V and 2 bases from J, the junction kept 5 bases outside the gene matches. Germline lookup yields CDR1 SQVTM and CDR2 ANQGSEA. The CDR3 is made up of 12 amino acids. In nucleotides, the CDR3 is TGCAGCTACAGGACAGGGCCCTACGAGCAGTACTTC. It yields the protein CSYRTGPYEQYF.

J is TRBJ2-2 and V is TRBV9; TRBD2 might be the D (6 bases). CDR3 length: 15 residues. The germline V gene encodes CDR1 SGDLS and CDR2 YYNGEE. The V end was cut by 0 bases, the J end by 2 bases, with 8 bases between. The CDR3 sequence: CASSVVAENTGELFF. The CDR3 region has the DNA TGTGCCAGCAGCGTAGTAGCGGAAAACACCGGGGAGCTGTTTTTT.

Ten or more counts support this clonotype. The V call is TRBV9, the J call TRBJ2-3; the match to TRBD2 covers 10 bases. The CDR3 spans 18 residues. V dropped 4 bases and J dropped 0; count of bases not matched to a gene: 11. Germline CDR1 and CDR2: SGDLS and YYNGEE. DNA of the CDR3: TGTGCCAGCAGCCCCCGTGGGAGCGGGAGGGAAAGCACAGATACGCAGTATTTT. It specifies CASSPRGSGRESTDTQYF. Full variable domain (missing parts from reference TRBV9 and TRBJ2-3): DSGVTQTPKHLITATGQRVTLRCSPRSGDLSVYWYQQSLDQGLQFLIQYYNGEERAKGNILERFSAQQFPDLHSELNLSSLELGDSALYFCASSPRGSGRESTDTQYFGPGTRLTVL.

The rearrangement uses TRBV7-9 and TRBJ2-3, with D tentatively TRBD2 (6 bases). The germline gives CDR1 SEHNR, CDR2 FQNEAQ (reference sequence). This CDR3 spans 14 amino acids. Between the trimmed V and J ends, which lost 5 bases and 4 bases, there was a span of 13 bases. This chain's CDR3 is CASSPYGGPDTQYF. The CDR3 DNA sequence: TGTGCCAGCAGCCCTTACGGGGGACCAGATACGCAGTATTTT.

This clonotype has ten or more counts. This rearrangement joins TRBV7-8 to TRBJ1-3; tentatively, D is TRBD1 (5 bases). The V end lost 0 bases, the J end lost 4 bases, and 13 bases lay between the germline ends. The CDR3 totals 16 residues. Germline CDR1 and CDR2: SGHVS and FQNEAQ. The CDR3 loop reads CASSLADNYVGNTIYF. Here the CDR3 DNA reads TGTGCCAGCAGCTTAGCGGACAACTACGTGGGAAACACCATATATTTT. Drawing the rest from reference TRBV7-8 and TRBJ1-3, the complete variable domain is GAGVSQSPRYKVAKRGQDVALRCDPISGHVSLFWYQQALGQGPEFLTYFQNEAQLDKSGLPSDRFFAERPEGSVSTLKIQRTQQEDSAVYLCASSLADNYVGNTIYFGEGSWLTVV.

The sample holds a few counts of this clonotype. The junction does not match germline at one end; this may be a read error. This rearrangement joins TRBV7-2 to TRBJ2-5; the D gene could be TRBD1 or TRBD2 (5 bases each). Germline V gene sequence: CDR1 SGHTA, CDR2 FQGNSA. The CDR3 has 13 residues. The CDR3 sequence is CASTLRGVETQYF. The DNA for the CDR3 is TGTGCCAGCACCTTACGAGGGGTCGAGACCCAGTACTTC.

This clonotype was detected many times. The chain employs TRBV7-9 and TRBJ2-1; no reliable D call. Germline V lookup: CDR1 SEHNR, CDR2 FQNEAQ (reference sequence). Trimming pared 3 bases from V and 10 bases from J, leaving 13 bases between. The CDR3 covers 13 residues. CDR3 sequence (DNA): TGTGCCAGCAGCTTGTCCGACTGGATAGAGCAGTTCTTC. Amino acid sequence: CASSLSDWIEQFF.

This clonotype has just a few counts. The chain is built from TRBV5-1 and TRBJ2-7; D uncertain. The CDR3 extends over 11 amino acids. Germline assignment: CDR1 SGHRS and CDR2 YFSETQ. Deletions cut 4 bases from V and 6 bases from J, with 8 bases between. CDR3: CASSGSVEQYF. The CDR3 region has the DNA TGCGCCAGCAGCGGTAGTGTCGAGCAGTACTTC. Complete variable domain (other parts from reference TRBV5-1 and TRBJ2-7): KAGVTQTPRYLIKTRGQQVTLSCSPISGHRSVSWYQQTPGQGLQFLFEYFSETQRNKGNFPGRFSGRQFSNSRSEMNVSTLELGDSALYLCASSGSVEQYFGPGTRLTVT.